This T cell receptor (beta chain) was profiled in a study of blood T cell repertoires in COVID-19. Germline CDR1 SGHTA, CDR2 FQGTGA. The J segment lost 5 bases and the V segment lost 5 bases, leaving 4 bases of the junction unmatched. CDR3 length equals 13 residues. The study counted Cohort 3 donors as recovered given two negative PCRs, clearance, or symptom resolution. Method: immunoSEQ multiplex PCR; TCRdb's copy keeps in-frame clones and lacks some. Of hundreds of thousands of clones in the sample, around nine tenths were seen once. This clone was recorded at least ten times. Input material: PBMCs or T cells enriched from blood (not recorded which). This chain links TRBV7-3 with TRBJ1-2; 8 bases line up with TRBD1. This clonotype was obtained from a woman aged 50 to 60 who had recovered from COVID-19. DNA of the CDR3: TGTGCCAGCAGCGCCACAGGGGGGTATGGCTACACCTTC. It specifies CASSATGGYGYTF.